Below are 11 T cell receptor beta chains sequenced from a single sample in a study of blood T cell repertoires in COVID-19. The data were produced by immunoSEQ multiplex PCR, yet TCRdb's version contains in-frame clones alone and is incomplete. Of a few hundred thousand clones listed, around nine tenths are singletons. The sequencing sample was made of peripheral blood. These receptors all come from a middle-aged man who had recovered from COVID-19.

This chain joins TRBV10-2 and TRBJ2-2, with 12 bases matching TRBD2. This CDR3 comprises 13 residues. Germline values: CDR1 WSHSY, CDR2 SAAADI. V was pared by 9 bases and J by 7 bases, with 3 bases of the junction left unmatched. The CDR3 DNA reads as TGCGCCAGTTGGGGACTAGCGGGCGGGGAGCTGTTTTTT. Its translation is CASWGLAGGELFF.

This CDR3 reads CASSPRHSNTEAFF. CDR3 nucleotides: TGTGCCAGCAGCCCCCGACACTCGAACACTGAAGCTTTCTTT. This chain uses TRBV9 with TRBJ1-1; D is unresolved. CDR1 is SGDLS and CDR2 is YYNGEE in the germline V gene. The V end was cut by 4 bases, the J end by 1 base, with 11 bases between. The CDR3 is 14 residues long. Combining the CDR3 with reference TRBV9 and TRBJ1-1 gives the whole variable domain DSGVTQTPKHLITATGQRVTLRCSPRSGDLSVYWYQQSLDQGLQFLIQYYNGEERAKGNILERFSAQQFPDLHSELNLSSLELGDSALYFCASSPRHSNTEAFFGQGTRLTVV.

The CDR3: CASTGTGTEAFF. CDR3 DNA: TGTGCCAGCACGGGTACTGGAACTGAAGCTTTCTTT. This chain connects TRBV6-5 to TRBJ1-1; no firm D call. Germline CDR1 MNHEY, CDR2 SVGAGI. The CDR3 is 12 residues long. V lost 7 bases to trimming and J lost 5 bases, with 11 bases between them.

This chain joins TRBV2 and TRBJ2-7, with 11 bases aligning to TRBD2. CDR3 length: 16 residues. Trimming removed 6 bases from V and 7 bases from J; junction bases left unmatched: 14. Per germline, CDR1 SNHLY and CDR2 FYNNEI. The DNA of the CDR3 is TGTGCCAGCAGACTCCGACCACTAGCGGGAGAGGTTGAGCAGTACTTC. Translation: CASRLRPLAGEVEQYF.

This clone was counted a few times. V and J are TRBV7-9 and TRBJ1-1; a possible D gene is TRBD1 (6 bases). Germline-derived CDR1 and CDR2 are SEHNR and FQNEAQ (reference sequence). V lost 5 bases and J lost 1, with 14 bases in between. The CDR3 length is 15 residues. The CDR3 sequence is CASSHPTGWNTEAFF. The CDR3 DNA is TGTGCCAGCAGCCATCCAACAGGGTGGAACACTGAAGCTTTCTTT.

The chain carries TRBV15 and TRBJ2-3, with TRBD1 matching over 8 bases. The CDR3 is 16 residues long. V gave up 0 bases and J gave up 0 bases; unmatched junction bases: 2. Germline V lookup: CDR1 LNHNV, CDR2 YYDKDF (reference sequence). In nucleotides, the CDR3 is TGTGCCACCAGCAGAGAAGGGACAGGAAGCACAGATACGCAGTATTTT. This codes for CATSREGTGSTDTQYF.

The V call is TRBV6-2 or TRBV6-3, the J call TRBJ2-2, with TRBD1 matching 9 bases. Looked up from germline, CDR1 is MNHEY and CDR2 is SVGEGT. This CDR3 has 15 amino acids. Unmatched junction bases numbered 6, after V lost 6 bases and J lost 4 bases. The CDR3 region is CASSPPGQGTGELFF. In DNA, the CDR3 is TGTGCCAGCAGCCCCCCGGGACAGGGCACCGGGGAGCTGTTTTTT.

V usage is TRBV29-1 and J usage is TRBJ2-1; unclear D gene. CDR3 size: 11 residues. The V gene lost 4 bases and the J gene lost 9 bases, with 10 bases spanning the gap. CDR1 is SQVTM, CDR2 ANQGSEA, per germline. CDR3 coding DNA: TGCAGCGTTGGTAACCGACTTGAGCAGTTCTTC. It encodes CSVGNRLEQFF.

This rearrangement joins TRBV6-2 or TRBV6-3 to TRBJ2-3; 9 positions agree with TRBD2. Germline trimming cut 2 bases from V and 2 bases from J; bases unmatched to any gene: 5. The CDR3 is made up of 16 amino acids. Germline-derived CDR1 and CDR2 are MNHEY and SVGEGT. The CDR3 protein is CASSYLRTSVTDTQYF. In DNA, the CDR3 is TGTGCCAGCAGTTACCTGAGGACTAGCGTCACAGATACGCAGTATTTT.

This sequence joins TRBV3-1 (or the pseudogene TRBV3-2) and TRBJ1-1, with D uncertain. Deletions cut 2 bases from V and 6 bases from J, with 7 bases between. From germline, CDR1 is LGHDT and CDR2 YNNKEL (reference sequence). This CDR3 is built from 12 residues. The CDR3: CASSQWESEAFF. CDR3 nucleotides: TGTGCCAGCAGCCAATGGGAGTCTGAAGCTTTCTTT.

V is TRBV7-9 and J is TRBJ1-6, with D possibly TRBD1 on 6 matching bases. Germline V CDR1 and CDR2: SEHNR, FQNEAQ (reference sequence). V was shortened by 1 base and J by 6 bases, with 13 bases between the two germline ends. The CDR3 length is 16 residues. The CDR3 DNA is TGTGCCAGCAGCTTAGTACAGGGTTCGGGTAATTCACCCCTCCACTTT. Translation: CASSLVQGSGNSPLHF.